This entry features one TCR beta chain sequence. Random-hexamer reverse transcription was applied to about 0.5 to 1 ug RNA. TCR beta CDR3 was amplified by immunoSEQ multiplex PCR. This amplification extended across 54 Vbeta and 13 Jbeta segments. Using its own MiXCR run on the immunoSEQ multiplex PCR reads, TCRdb lists one record per CDR3 protein. The sample shows approximately 150,000 distinct CDR3 sequences, roughly 93% of them seen only once. The sample belongs to a study of CD8 T cells in Susac syndrome. Sequencing of TCR beta, carried out with a high-throughput approach, was applied to CD8+ and CD4+ T cells from the blood. Healthy donors matched for age and sex were used as controls. TEMRA cells were FACS-enriched, unlike CD8+ and CD4+ T cells, which were negatively isolated. Germline V CDR1 and CDR2: SNHLY, FYNNEI. The CDR3 covers 12 residues. V was pared by 4 bases and J by 6 bases, with 9 bases between.

The V gene is TRBV2, the J gene TRBJ2-5; D assignment may be TRBD1 or TRBD2 (5 bases each). The sequence was collected from a human donor in good health. Sequenced material: CD4+ T cells from PBMCs. The CDR3 reads CASSGDGKTQYF. The DNA for the CDR3 is TGTGCCAGCAGTGGGGACGGAAAGACCCAGTACTTC.